This T cell receptor (beta chain) comes out of a study of blood T cell repertoires in COVID-19. The CDR3 length is 16 residues. The V gene's germline CDR1 is LGHDT and CDR2 YNNKEL (reference sequence). Trimming took 4 bases from V and 8 from J; bases not matched to a gene: 13. Clones were sequenced by immunoSEQ multiplex PCR, and TCRdb holds only the in-frame ones, with some missing. The repertoire holds a few hundred thousand clones, around 87% seen once, with 1.5% to 2.5% in the top ten. This sequence joins TRBV3-1 (or the pseudogene TRBV3-2) and TRBJ2-1, with 8 bases matching TRBD2. This sequence was found in a man aged 40-49 years in a cohort exposed to, infected with or recovered from COVID-19 (not recorded which). Sequences were obtained from PBMCs or T cells enriched from blood (not recorded which). The CDR3 DNA reads as TGTGCCAGCAGCCCGCAGGGACTAGAGTACGCCGATGAGCAGTTCTTC. It specifies CASSPQGLEYADEQFF.